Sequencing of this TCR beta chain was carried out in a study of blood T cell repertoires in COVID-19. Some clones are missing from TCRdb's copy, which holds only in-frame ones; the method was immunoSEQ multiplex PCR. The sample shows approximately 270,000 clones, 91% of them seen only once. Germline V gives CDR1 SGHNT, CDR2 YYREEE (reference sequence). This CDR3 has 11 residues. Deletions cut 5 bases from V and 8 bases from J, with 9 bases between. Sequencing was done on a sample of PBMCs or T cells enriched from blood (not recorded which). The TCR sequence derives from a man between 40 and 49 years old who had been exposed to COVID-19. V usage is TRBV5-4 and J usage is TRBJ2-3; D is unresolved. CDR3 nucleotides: TGTGCCAGCAGTTTCAGATTTACGCAGTATTTT. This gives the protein CASSFRFTQYF.